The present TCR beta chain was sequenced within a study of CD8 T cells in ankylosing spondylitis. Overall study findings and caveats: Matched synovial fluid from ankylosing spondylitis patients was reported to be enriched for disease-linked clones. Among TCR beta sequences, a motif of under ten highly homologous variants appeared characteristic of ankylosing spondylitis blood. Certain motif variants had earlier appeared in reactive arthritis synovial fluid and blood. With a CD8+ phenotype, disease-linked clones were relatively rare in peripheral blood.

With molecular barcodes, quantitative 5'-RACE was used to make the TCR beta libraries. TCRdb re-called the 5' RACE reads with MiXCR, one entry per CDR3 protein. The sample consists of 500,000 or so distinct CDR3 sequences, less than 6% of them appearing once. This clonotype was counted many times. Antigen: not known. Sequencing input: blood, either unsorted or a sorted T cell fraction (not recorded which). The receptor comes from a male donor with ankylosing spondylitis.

CDR3 sequence (DNA): TGCAGTGCTAGAGCAGGCTCGGATCCTCTTTTGCCCCAGCATTTT. Its protein product is CSARAGSDPLLPQHF. The chain carries TRBV20-1 and TRBJ1-5; D not resolved. Germline assignment: CDR1 DFQATT and CDR2 SNEGSKA (reference sequence). This CDR3 has 15 residues. Trimming stripped 1 base from V and 9 bases from J, with 19 bases between.